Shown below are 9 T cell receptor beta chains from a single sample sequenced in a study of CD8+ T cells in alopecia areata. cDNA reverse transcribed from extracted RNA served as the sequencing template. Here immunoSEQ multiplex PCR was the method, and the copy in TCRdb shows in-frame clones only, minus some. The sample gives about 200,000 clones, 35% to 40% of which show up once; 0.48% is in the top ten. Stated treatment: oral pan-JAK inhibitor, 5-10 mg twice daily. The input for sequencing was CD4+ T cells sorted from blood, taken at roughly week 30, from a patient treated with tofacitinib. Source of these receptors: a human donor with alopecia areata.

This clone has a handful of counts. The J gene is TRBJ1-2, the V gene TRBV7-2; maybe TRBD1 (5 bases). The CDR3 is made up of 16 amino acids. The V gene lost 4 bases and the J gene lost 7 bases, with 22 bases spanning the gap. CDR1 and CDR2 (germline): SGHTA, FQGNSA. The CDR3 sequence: CASSSGSGRGLSGYTF. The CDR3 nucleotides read TGTGCCAGCAGCTCCGGCTCGGGGCGAGGGCTCAGTGGCTACACCTTC.

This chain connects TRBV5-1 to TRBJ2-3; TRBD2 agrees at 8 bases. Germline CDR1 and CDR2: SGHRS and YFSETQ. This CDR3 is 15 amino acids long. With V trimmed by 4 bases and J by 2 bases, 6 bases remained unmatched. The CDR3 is CASSGSSGYTDTQYF. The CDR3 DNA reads TGCGCCAGCAGCGGATCTAGCGGGTACACAGATACGCAGTATTTT.

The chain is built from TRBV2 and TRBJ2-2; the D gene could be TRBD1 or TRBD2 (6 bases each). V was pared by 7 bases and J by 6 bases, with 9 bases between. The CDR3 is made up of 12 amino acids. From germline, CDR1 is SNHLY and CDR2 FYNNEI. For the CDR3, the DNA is TGTGCCAGCACCGGGGGCTCCGGGGAGCTGTTTTTT. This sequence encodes CASTGGSGELFF.

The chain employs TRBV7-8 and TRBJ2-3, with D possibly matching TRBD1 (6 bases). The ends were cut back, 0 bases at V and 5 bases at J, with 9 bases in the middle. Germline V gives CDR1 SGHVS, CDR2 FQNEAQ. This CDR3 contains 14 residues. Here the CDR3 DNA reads TGTGCCAGCAGCTTAGCGACAGGTGGAGATACGCAGTATTTT. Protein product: CASSLATGGDTQYF.

The CDR3 nucleotides are TGTGCCTGGAGCCCGGGTTTTAGCACAGATACGCAGTATTTT. Translating it yields CAWSPGFSTDTQYF. J is TRBJ2-3 and V is TRBV30; D is unresolved. The CDR3 has 14 amino acids. CDR1 and CDR2 (germline): GTSNPN, SVGIG (reference sequence). Trimming stripped 3 bases from V and 0 bases from J, with 10 bases between.

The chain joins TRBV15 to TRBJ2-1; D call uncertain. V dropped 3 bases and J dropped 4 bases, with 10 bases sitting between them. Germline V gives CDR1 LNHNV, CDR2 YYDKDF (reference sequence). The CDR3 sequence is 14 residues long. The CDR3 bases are TGTGCCACCAGCAGTAGGCTAAGTTACAATGAGCAGTTCTTC. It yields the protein CATSSRLSYNEQFF.

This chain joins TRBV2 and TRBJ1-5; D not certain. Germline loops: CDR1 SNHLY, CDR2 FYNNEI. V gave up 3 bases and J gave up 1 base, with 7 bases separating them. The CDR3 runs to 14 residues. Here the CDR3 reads CASSDRISNQPQHF. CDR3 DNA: TGTGCCAGCAGTGACAGGATCAGCAATCAGCCCCAGCATTTT.

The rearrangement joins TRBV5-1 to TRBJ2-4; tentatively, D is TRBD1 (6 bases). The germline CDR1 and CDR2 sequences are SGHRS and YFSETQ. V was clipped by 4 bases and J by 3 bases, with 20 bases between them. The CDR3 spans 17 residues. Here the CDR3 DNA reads TGCGCCAGCAGCCCCTTCGACAGGCGGGCGGTCAAAAACATTCAGTACTTC. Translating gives CASSPFDRRAVKNIQYF.

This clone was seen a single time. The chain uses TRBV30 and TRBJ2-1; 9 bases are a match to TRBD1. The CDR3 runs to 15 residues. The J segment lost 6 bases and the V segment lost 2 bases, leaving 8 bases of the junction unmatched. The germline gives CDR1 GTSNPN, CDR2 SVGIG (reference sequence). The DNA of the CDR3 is TGTGCCTGGAGTACAGGGGGCACAATGTTCAATGAGCAGTTCTTC. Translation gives CAWSTGGTMFNEQFF.